This T cell receptor beta chain originates from a study of beta chain features in type 1 diabetes. Study-wide points: The naive, central memory and Treg TCRB repertoires showed an apparent similarity that was greater among patients than among healthy donors. Across all four CD4+ subsets, people with type 1 diabetes showed modestly shorter TCRB CDR3s.

The investigators reverse transcribed all of the isolated RNA, so they sequenced expressed TCRB transcripts. Generated by immunoSEQ multiplex PCR, the TCRdb table keeps only in-frame clones and is missing some. This sample yields some 410,000 clones, of which approximately 10% are seen a single time; approximately 0.05% belongs to the top ten. V was trimmed by 0 bases and J by 13 bases, leaving 10 bases between them. The CDR3 has 12 residues. CDR1 is SGHVS, CDR2 FQNEAQ, per germline. CD45RO/CCR7/CD25/CD127/CD95/CD27 separated CD4+ naive, central memory, regulatory and stem cell-like memory cells by sorting. In its sample, this clone was seen a few times. Its antigen remains unidentified.

This clonotype originated in a woman aged 18-35 years in good health. The chain has TRBV7-8 and TRBJ2-1; the D call may be TRBD1 or TRBD2 (6 bases each). Sequencing was done on a sample of naive CD4+ T cells from blood. The CDR3 sequence is CASSLAGGLQFF. As DNA, the CDR3 is TGTGCCAGCAGCTTAGCAGGGGGGCTACAGTTCTTC.